This TCR beta chain was observed in a study of shared clonotypes between healthy human individuals. The replicate PCRs on unsorted PBMC were given around 0.3 ug DNA, which is about 27,000 T cell genomes. Scientists sequenced DNA from unsorted PBMC on ten immunoSEQ deep assay plates. Assay: immunoSEQ multiplex PCR; the TCRdb copy retains only in-frame clones and omits some. The sample has 490,000 or so clones; around 80% are singletons. Unsorted samples used about 90 million PBMCs for genomic DNA. V was clipped by 1 base and J by 8 bases; unmatched bases: 5. Germline V gene lookup returns CDR1 MDHEN and CDR2 SYDVKM. The CDR3 runs to 16 residues.

This clonotype was obtained from a woman aged 40 to 49 in good health. Some clones in this sample may be carry-over from other donors' samples. V and J are TRBV28 and TRBJ2-4, with 13 bases fitting TRBD2. The sequencing sample was made of PBMCs. In DNA, the CDR3 is TGTGCCAGCAGTTTATCCGGGACTAGCGGGGTAGACATTCAGTACTTC. This codes for CASSLSGTSGVDIQYF.